These 2 T cell receptor beta chains share one sample of origin, sequenced in a study of blood T cells in healthy people across ages (dated by TCRdb to about 2015). The library relied on 5' RACE. Sequencing relied on an Illumina HiSeq 2500. A second roughly 6 to 11 cycle PCR used a sample-barcoded 5' primer and a J-beta primer mix. The raw public reads went through TCRdb reprocessing: fastp at Q25, MiXCR clone calling, in-frame beta chains kept. Duplicate CDR3 protein sequences are folded into a single record with the most common DNA and genes. This sample comprises over a million distinct CDR3 sequences, less than 50% of them detected only once. The ten biggest clones cover approximately 17% of the sample. The material sequenced was blood. All receptors derive from a woman aged 60 to 75 in good health.

The rearrangement links TRBV7-2 to TRBJ1-6; D might be TRBD1 (5 bases). CDR1 and CDR2 (germline): SGHTA, FQGNSA. The CDR3 length is 14 residues. Trimming shortened V by 3 bases and J by 6 bases, and 9 bases separated the two germline ends. The CDR3 protein is CASSFQGTNSPLHF. The CDR3 nucleotides are TGTGCCAGCAGCTTTCAAGGGACTAATTCACCCCTCCACTTT.

This clonotype showed up many times. The gene calls are TRBV5-1 and TRBJ2-6; 11 nucleotides match TRBD2. The germline gives CDR1 SGHRS, CDR2 YFSETQ. The CDR3 totals 17 residues. Trimming cost V 5 bases and J 3 bases; bases outside gene matches: 7. The CDR3: CASRRLAGSGGANVLTF. The CDR3 DNA sequence: TGCGCCAGCAGGCGACTAGCGGGATCAGGTGGGGCCAACGTCCTGACTTTC.